The rows below give T cell receptor beta chains drawn from one sample of a study of T cells in Graves' hyperthyroidism and ophthalmopathy. TCRdb fed the multiplex PCR reads into MiXCR, producing one record per CDR3 protein. The profile shows approximately 700,000 distinct CDR3 sequences, about 45% of them singletons. The sequenced sample consisted of peripheral blood or thyroid tissue (not recorded which). The receptors here all came from an adult man with Graves' disease, either hyperthyroidism or ophthalmopathy (not recorded which). Both conserved end residues are part of each CDR3. A D gene is named only where the DNA matches it firmly. Some rows mark clone size as missing; the rest say once, few, many or name a class of expanded clone.

D	size	J	V	DNA	CDR3
TRBD1	NA	TRBJ2-7	TRBV2	TGTGCCAGCAGCAAACCGGGACAGGCGAACTTC	CASSKPGQANF
TRBD1	NA	TRBJ1-4	TRBV7-8	TGTGCCAGCAGCCCCTTCCAGGGGGATGAAAAACTGTTTTTT	CASSPFQGDEKLFF
NA	NA	TRBJ2-5	TRBV7-9	TGTGCTAGACGTCATGACAGGACCTGGGAGGCCCAGTACTTC	CARRHDRTWEAQYF
NA	NA	TRBJ1-5	TRBV12-3/TRBV12-4	TGTGCCAGCAGTTACTTGGCTAGCAATCAGCCCCAGCATTTT	CASSYLASNQPQHF
NA	NA	TRBJ1-1	TRBV2	TGTGCCAGCAGTGAACCGCGGGGCCTGAACACTGAAGCTTTCTTT	CASSEPRGLNTEAFF
NA	NA	TRBJ1-2	TRBV5-1	TGCGCCGGCAGCTTAAACAGGGACGGCTACACCTTC	CAGSLNRDGYTF
NA	NA	TRBJ1-5	TRBV5-3	TGTGCCAGCAGCTTGACTAGCGCCACTGGGGAGACCCAGCATTTT	CASSLTSATGETQHF
TRBD2	few	TRBJ2-5	TRBV7-2	TGTGCCAGCAGCCCCGGAGTGAGCGGGAGCCTTCAAGAGACCCAGTACTTC	CASSPGVSGSLQETQYF
NA	NA	TRBJ1-6	TRBV5-1	TGCGCCGCATTGGGGAATTCACCCCTCCACTTT	CAALGNSPLHF
TRBD1	few	TRBJ2-7	TRBV19	TGTGCCAGTAGTATAGCCGGGACAGGAGACTACGAGCAGTACTTC	CASSIAGTGDYEQYF
NA	NA	TRBJ1-6	TRBV7-9	TGTGCCAGCAGCCCGACTGCCCTCCACTTT	CASSPTALHF
NA	NA	TRBJ1-3	TRBV7-9	TGTGCCAGCAGCCCCCGACATAGCTCTGGAAACACCATATATTTT	CASSPRHSSGNTIYF
TRBD1	NA	TRBJ1-5	TRBV5-4	TGTGCCAGCAGCGAAAACAGGGGCCCCCAGCATTTT	CASSENRGPQHF
NA	NA	TRBJ2-6	TRBV5-8	TGTGCCAGCAGCTCTACCCTGACTTTC	CASSSTLTF
NA	NA	TRBJ1-5	TRBV10-2	TGCGCCAGCAGTGCCGGGACTGGGGTAGGTCAGCCCCAGCATTTT	CASSAGTGVGQPQHF
TRBD1	few	TRBJ1-5	TRBV20-1	TGCAGTGCTCCCAAGACAGGGTCGTCTCAGCCCCAGCATTTT	CSAPKTGSSQPQHF
NA	NA	TRBJ1-2	TRBV7-9	TGTGCCAGCAGCCCTAACCCAGGGAGTGGCTACACCTTC	CASSPNPGSGYTF
NA	few	TRBJ1-5	TRBV19	TGTGCCAGTAGTCCCGAAAGAAACAGGGTAGTCGGCAATCAGCCCCAGCATTTT	CASSPERNRVVGNQPQHF
NA	NA	TRBJ2-7	TRBV12-3/TRBV12-4	TGTGCCAGCAGTTCGGGGCTTTACTCCTACGAGCAGTACTTC	CASSSGLYSYEQYF
NA	NA	TRBJ1-4	TRBV29-1	TGCAGCGCCGCGGCGTATGGAAAACTGTTTTTT	CSAAAYGKLFF
NA	NA	TRBJ1-6	TRBV15	TGTGCCACCAGCAGCGCAGGGCTTTCACCCCTCCACTTT	CATSSAGLSPLHF
NA	many	TRBJ1-2	TRBV14	TGTGCCAGCAGCCAAGTTCCCGGACGGGGCTACACCTTC	CASSQVPGRGYTF
TRBD1	NA	TRBJ1-2	TRBV5-1	TGCGTCAGCAGCGCAGGACAGGGGGCTAACTATGGCTACACCTTC	CVSSAGQGANYGYTF
NA	few	TRBJ1-1	TRBV6-5	TGTGCCAGCAGTAGGGGGTCGGGCACTGAAGCTTTCTTT	CASSRGSGTEAFF
TRBD1	NA	TRBJ1-1	TRBV29-1	TGCAGCGTTGAAATAGGGGGGACAGGGGGTCCTTTCTTT	CSVEIGGTGGPFF
NA	NA	TRBJ2-2	TRBV19	TGTGCCAGTAGCCCTGGGGTATCCGGGGAGCTGTTTTTT	CASSPGVSGELFF
TRBD1	few	TRBJ1-5	TRBV20-1	TGCAGTGCTAGAGCCCGGGACAGAGGTAATCAGCCCCAGCATTTT	CSARARDRGNQPQHF
NA	NA	TRBJ1-5	TRBV7-8	TGCGCCAGCAGCCGAGTTAACGGTGATAGCAATCAGCCCCAGCATTTT	CASSRVNGDSNQPQHF
NA	NA	TRBJ2-2	TRBV7-4	TGTGCCAGCAGCTTAGGTAGCGGGAACACCGGGGAGCTGTTTTTT	CASSLGSGNTGELFF
NA	NA	TRBJ1-5	TRBV29-1	TGCAGCGGGGGAAGCAATCAGCCCCAGCATTTT	CSGGSNQPQHF
NA	NA	TRBJ1-6	TRBV14	TGTGCCAGCAGCCATCAGGGCAGGGATTCACCCCTCCACTTT	CASSHQGRDSPLHF
NA	few	TRBJ1-6	TRBV19	TGTGCCAGTAGTATCGCGGAGAATAATTCACCCCTCCACTTT	CASSIAENNSPLHF
NA	many	TRBJ1-2	TRBV24-1	TGTGCCACCAGTGAGGCAGGAAACTATGGCTACACCTTC	CATSEAGNYGYTF